This T cell receptor beta chain was documented in a study of lymphopenia after photon versus proton radiotherapy. Sequencing was performed with immunoSEQ multiplex PCR; in TCRdb, only in-frame clones are kept and a portion is missing. The data hold approximately 47,000 clones, with less than 90% observed a single time. Notes on this clone: Its antigen is not identified.

The germline V gene has CDR1 SGHRS and CDR2 YFSETQ. Deletions cut 0 bases from V and 8 bases from J, with 15 bases between. CDR3 length: 15 amino acids. Findings and caveats of the study: Photon-treated patients lost naive T cells and TCR diversity; proton-treated stayed stable. Post-nadir TCR diversity decline inversely tracked overall survival among those who died. After the lymphocyte nadir, photon-treated repertoires showed oligoclonal expansion, especially of CD8+ Temra cells.

This sequence was found in a man aged 40-55 years with gastric cancer. This chain connects TRBV5-1 to TRBJ2-1, with a weak D call TRBD1 (6 bases). Sequencing used peripheral blood, obtained from a patient treated with photon-based radiotherapy. Here the CDR3 DNA reads TGCGCCAGCAGCTTGGTCCGGACCCACAGGGATGAGCAGTTCTTC. Its protein is CASSLVRTHRDEQFF.